These 25 T cell receptor beta chains were sequenced from one sample in a study of CD8+ T cells in alopecia areata (dated by TCRdb to 2017 to 2018). Library method: the immunoSEQ multiplex PCR assay. RNA was extracted from all samples and reverse transcribed into cDNA, which served as template for TCR sequencing. The source is immuneACCESS, and TCRdb retained only in-frame sequences with V and J called. Part of the clones is not carried over; for the studies checked, unresolved V genes explain less than half of this, and the remainder is unexplained. The sample includes about 180,000 clones, with 50% to 70% observed a single time. The biggest ten clones account for about 15% of the sample. The intended sense of this specimen's time point label: baseline before oral tofacitinib. This material consisted of CD4+ T cells sorted from blood, taken at week 0. The receptors here all came from a human donor with alopecia areata.

This chain connects TRBV30 to TRBJ1-1, with D possibly TRBD1 on 5 matching bases. V shed 3 bases and J shed 4 bases, with 12 bases lying between them. The CDR3 runs 13 residues. The germline V gene encodes CDR1 GTSNPN and CDR2 SVGIG (reference sequence). CDR3 DNA sequence: TGTGCCTGGAGACTTGGGGGGGGCACTGAAGCTTTCTTT. Translation gives CAWRLGGGTEAFF.

The V gene is TRBV29-1, the J gene TRBJ1-1; D is possibly TRBD1 (5 bases). The CDR3 extends over 13 amino acids. Germline V gene sequence: CDR1 SQVTM, CDR2 ANQGSEA. V lost 8 bases, J lost 5 bases, and 18 bases lay in between. CDR3 in amino acids: CSSTPGRTTEAFF. CDR3 DNA: TGCAGCTCGACCCCGGGAAGGACAACTGAAGCTTTCTTT.

This clone turned up a few times. The genes are TRBV13 and TRBJ1-3; D is perhaps TRBD1 (6 bases). V was clipped by 2 bases and J by 7 bases, with 12 bases between them. The CDR3 contains 14 residues. Per germline, CDR1 PRHDT and CDR2 FYEKMQ (reference sequence). The CDR3 sequence is CASSLPQQGNTIYF. For the CDR3, the DNA is TGTGCCAGCAGCTTACCCCAGCAGGGGAACACCATATATTTT.

This clone was observed many times. The rearrangement links TRBV18 to TRBJ2-1, with 9 bases lining up with TRBD2. Germline V gene data show CDR1 as KGHSH and CDR2 as LQKENI. Trimming cost V 1 base and J 6 bases; bases outside gene matches: 7. The CDR3 runs to 16 residues. CDR3 residues: CASSPLAGGPINEQFF. CDR3 sequence (DNA): TGTGCCAGCTCACCACTTGCGGGGGGGCCCATCAATGAGCAGTTCTTC. Using reference TRBV18 and TRBJ2-1 for the parts outside the CDR3, the full variable domain is NAGVMQNPRHLVRRRGQEARLRCSPMKGHSHVYWYRQLPEEGLKFMVYLQKENIIDESGMPKERFSAEFPKEGPSILRIQQVVRGDSAAYFCASSPLAGGPINEQFFGPGTRLTVL.

The V call is TRBV6-5, the J call TRBJ2-7; 7 bases are a match to TRBD1. Trimming cost V 6 bases and J 3 bases; bases outside gene matches: 8. Germline V gene data show CDR1 as MNHEY and CDR2 as SVGAGI. The CDR3 extends over 14 amino acids. The CDR3 here is CASSQKDRIYEQYF. CDR3 DNA: TGTGCCAGCAGCCAAAAGGACAGGATCTACGAGCAGTACTTC.

V and J are TRBV6-6 and TRBJ2-1; TRBD2 agrees at 12 bases. After removal of 2 bases from V and 12 bases from J, the junction contained 8 bases not matched to a gene. There are 15 residues in the CDR3. The germline CDR1 and CDR2 sequences are MNHNY and SVGAGI (reference sequence). CDR3 in amino acids: CASSYGLAGGPTQFF. The CDR3 nucleotides read TGTGCCAGCAGTTACGGGCTAGCGGGGGGGCCGACGCAGTTCTTC.

This clone was picked up one time. This chain uses TRBV9 with TRBJ2-3; 7 nucleotides align to TRBD1. This CDR3 region has 16 residues. Germline V gene sequence: CDR1 SGDLS, CDR2 YYNGEE. V was clipped by 4 bases and J by 0 bases; unmatched bases: 8. The CDR3 is CASSWGTDSSTDTQYF. The CDR3 DNA follows: TGTGCCAGCAGCTGGGGGACAGACTCTAGCACAGATACGCAGTATTTT.

In the case of this clone: Other nucleotide sequences from this sample produce the same CDR3. The chain carries TRBV5-1 and TRBJ2-5, with D unclear. The V and J ends lost 4 bases and 2 bases respectively, with 9 bases between them. Germline assignment: CDR1 SGHRS and CDR2 YFSETQ. The CDR3 is 13 amino acids. This CDR3 reads CASSPQPQETQYF. The DNA of the CDR3 is TGCGCCAGCAGCCCACAACCTCAAGAGACCCAGTACTTC.

This clone was seen a handful of times. The chain is built from TRBV5-1 and TRBJ1-6; D uncertain. Trimming shortened V by 0 bases and J by 18 bases, and 7 bases separated the two germline ends. Germline lookup yields CDR1 SGHRS and CDR2 YFSETQ. The CDR3 is 10 residues long. The CDR3 DNA follows: TGCGCCAGCAGCTTGGGTGGATCCCACTTT. Amino acid sequence: CASSLGGSHF.

This clone was recorded at least ten times. The chain is built from TRBV4-1 and TRBJ1-3; 7 positions match TRBD1. Looked up from germline, CDR1 is MGHRA and CDR2 is YSYEKL. The CDR3 is 16 residues long. V lost 3 bases and J lost 0; bases outside the gene matches: 5. This CDR3 is CASSQLTGNSGNTIYF. The CDR3 DNA sequence: TGCGCCAGCAGCCAGTTGACAGGGAACTCTGGAAACACCATATATTTT.

This chain uses TRBV25-1 with TRBJ1-2; the D gene is possibly TRBD1 (6 bases). The CDR3 spans 14 residues. CDR1 and CDR2 from the germline V gene are MGHDK and SYGVNS. Trimming pared 4 bases from V and 4 bases from J, leaving 13 bases between. The CDR3 nucleotides are TGTGCCAGCAGTGCCCCGGGACATCTCTATGGCTACACCTTC. Translated: CASSAPGHLYGYTF.

The genes are TRBV29-1 and TRBJ2-7; TRBD2 is a possible D gene (6 bases). V lost 6 bases and J lost 0, with 21 bases in between. The CDR3 extends over 16 amino acids. Germline V lookup: CDR1 SQVTM, CDR2 ANQGSEA. The CDR3 reads CSVGRDGLSSSYEQYF. The CDR3 region has the DNA TGCAGCGTCGGGCGGGACGGTCTTTCTAGCTCCTACGAGCAGTACTTC.

This clone was counted a few times. This chain links TRBV30 with TRBJ1-2, with D maybe TRBD1 (6 bases). V lost 4 bases and J lost 2, with 14 bases in between. From germline, CDR1 is GTSNPN and CDR2 SVGIG (reference sequence). This CDR3 has 14 amino acids. The CDR3 spells CAWIRGAGNYGYTF. CDR3 coding DNA: TGTGCCTGGATCCGGGGGGCGGGCAACTATGGCTACACCTTC. Full variable domain (missing parts from reference TRBV30 and TRBJ1-2): SQTIHQWPATLVQPVGSPLSLECTVEGTSNPNLYWYRQAAGRGLQLLFYSVGIGQISSEVPQNLSASRPQDRQFILSSKKLLLSDSGFYLCAWIRGAGNYGYTFGSGTRLTVV.

This clone was counted a few times. The chain recombines TRBV29-1 with TRBJ2-7; D may be TRBD1 (7 bases). The germline gives CDR1 SQVTM, CDR2 ANQGSEA. Trimming took off 4 bases at V and 1 base at J, with 14 bases between the two ends. The CDR3 is made up of 14 amino acids. This CDR3 reads CSVAGDSRSYEQYF. CDR3 nucleotide sequence: TGCAGCGTTGCGGGGGACAGCCGTTCCTACGAGCAGTACTTC.

The chain links TRBV4-3 to TRBJ2-2, with 8 nucleotides matching TRBD1. J gave up 1 base and V 5 bases, and 0 bases lay outside the gene matches. This CDR3 comprises 14 residues. The germline V gene has CDR1 LGHNA and CDR2 YSLEER. Written as DNA, the CDR3 is TGCGCCAGCAGCGACAGGGGGAACACCGGGGAGCTGTTTTTT. Translation gives CASSDRGNTGELFF.

The chain links TRBV2 to TRBJ2-7; tentatively, D is TRBD1 (5 bases). Trimming left V 0 bases short and J 3 bases short, with 12 bases between. The CDR3 is 15 amino acids. Germline values: CDR1 SNHLY, CDR2 FYNNEI. CDR3 nucleotides: TGTGCCAGCAGTGAAGCGCTTGCCAGGGACTACGAGCAGTACTTC. It encodes CASSEALARDYEQYF.

This rearrangement joins TRBV18 to TRBJ1-2, with D unclear. CDR3 length: 13 amino acids. Germline V CDR1 and CDR2: KGHSH, LQKENI. V was trimmed by 3 bases and J by 6 bases, leaving 11 bases between them. The CDR3 spells CASSPYTEDGYTF. As DNA, the CDR3 is TGTGCCAGCTCACCCTATACTGAGGATGGCTACACCTTC.

V usage is TRBV27 and J usage is TRBJ2-7; TRBD2 might be the D (7 bases). CDR1 and CDR2 (germline): MNHEY, SMNVEV (reference sequence). The ends were cut back, 6 bases at V and 4 bases at J, with 13 bases in the middle. The CDR3 extends over 13 amino acids. Here the CDR3 reads CASRGGGVYEQYF. The DNA for the CDR3 is TGTGCCAGCAGAGGAGGGGGGGTGTACGAGCAGTACTTC.

The chain links TRBV4-1 to TRBJ1-6; D remains unclear. The CDR3 sequence is 15 residues long. Germline lookup yields CDR1 MGHRA and CDR2 YSYEKL. The ends were cut back, 0 bases at V and 8 bases at J, with 11 bases in the middle. CDR3 bases: TGCGCCAGCAGCCAAGAAGGCATACGCTATTCACCCCTCCACTTT. Amino acid sequence: CASSQEGIRYSPLHF.

This clone was observed a few times. The sample has other DNA sequences that encode this CDR3 too. The J gene is TRBJ1-5, the V gene TRBV7-2; D remains ambiguous. Germline V gene data show CDR1 as SGHTA and CDR2 as FQGNSA. Trimming pared 5 bases from V and 0 bases from J, leaving 5 bases between. The CDR3 is made up of 13 amino acids. The CDR3 is CASSPSSNQPQHF. DNA of the CDR3: TGTGCCAGCAGCCCTTCTAGCAATCAGCCCCAGCATTTT.

The chain recombines TRBV4-2 with TRBJ2-7; a weak D match, TRBD1 (5 bases). This CDR3 contains 14 residues. CDR1 is LGHNA, CDR2 YNFKEQ, per germline. V lost 0 bases to trimming and J lost 2 bases, with 8 bases between them. CDR3 in amino acids: CASSQDQGPYEQYF. The CDR3 DNA reads TGTGCCAGCAGCCAAGATCAGGGTCCCTACGAGCAGTACTTC.

This clone was detected a few times. The V call is TRBV27, the J call TRBJ1-4; TRBD1 is a possible D gene (6 bases). The germline gives CDR1 MNHEY, CDR2 SMNVEV (reference sequence). Trimming stripped 5 bases from V and 7 bases from J, with 11 bases between. The CDR3 loop spans 13 amino acids. The CDR3 reads CASSRGLSEKLFF. The CDR3 bases are TGTGCCAGCAGTAGGGGGTTATCTGAAAAACTGTTTTTT.

The gene calls are TRBV4-1 and TRBJ2-5; a possible D gene is TRBD1 (5 bases). The CDR3 covers 14 residues. The germline V and J ends were trimmed by 1 base and 1 base, with 7 bases remaining between them. CDR1 is MGHRA and CDR2 is YSYEKL in the germline V gene. CDR3 coding DNA: TGCGCCAGCAGCCAAGGGACATCCCAAGAGACCCAGTACTTC. This sequence encodes CASSQGTSQETQYF.

The chain is built from TRBV4-1 and TRBJ2-3; maybe TRBD2 (7 bases). From germline, CDR1 is MGHRA and CDR2 YSYEKL. The CDR3 has 15 amino acids. Trimming took off 2 bases at V and 5 bases at J, with 14 bases between the two ends. The CDR3 loop reads CASSQYGGPGDTQYF. CDR3 coding DNA: TGCGCCAGCAGCCAATACGGGGGGCCAGGAGATACGCAGTATTTT.

This clone was counted between two and nine times. The chain combines TRBV14 with TRBJ2-2; 7 bases fit TRBD1. Germline trimming cut 5 bases from V and 3 bases from J; bases unmatched to any gene: 3. Looked up from germline, CDR1 is SGHDN and CDR2 is FVKESK. CDR3 length: 14 residues. This CDR3 reads CASSGQAYTGELFF. The CDR3, as DNA: TGTGCCAGCAGCGGACAGGCGTACACCGGGGAGCTGTTTTTT.